What follows describes a single T cell receptor beta chain. Its antigen is unknown. No much larger clone is present one base from it, and per-base qualities are unavailable. This sample was included in a study of graft-versus-host responses after intestinal transplantation (TCRdb year 2021). Study-wide context: Multivisceral, liver-intestinal, or isolated intestinal transplants were received by the recipients. Every recipient was given anti-thymocyte globulin induction, followed by about three years of maintenance tacrolimus and steroids. After intestinal transplantation, graft-versus-host and host-versus-graft alloreactive T cell clones in the graft, circulation and bone marrow were tracked using bulk TCR-beta CDR3 sequencing. To identify alloreactive clones, pre-transplant mixed lymphocyte reaction products were sequenced and compared with unstimulated pre-transplant donor and recipient T cells. The cohort enrolled 20 to 30 intestinal transplant recipients, one of whom was a retransplant, and a few patients without pretransplant specimens were excluded. A peak of at least 4% donor T cells among recipient peripheral blood mononuclear cells was the definition used for donor T cell macrochimerism. Samples from a few later patients were sequenced in-house on an Illumina MiSeq with MiXCR processing rather than by the commercial service.

The time point label corresponds to: cells obtained before transplantation from donor or recipient. CD3+CD4+ and CD3+CD8+ populations were FACS-sorted from unstimulated pre-transplant donor and recipient cells taken from spleen or lymph nodes. Overall study outcomes, separate from this receptor: GvH clones were found in recipient bone marrow, and some of the GvH clones appeared earlier in ileal mucosa or blood, which is consistent with an intestinal mucosal origin. Conclusions were limited by the relatively low number and heterogeneity of intestinal transplant patients. Patients with donor T cell macrochimerism had high GvH to HvG T cell clonal ratios in their allografts. Peak levels of circulating GvH clones were associated with declines in HvG clones early after transplant.

Library generation was performed with the immunoSEQ multiplex PCR assay. For most patients, genomic DNA was isolated using the Qiagen DNeasy Blood and Tissue Kit and was shipped frozen to Adaptive Biotechnologies for TCR sequencing. For most patients, genomic DNA was subjected to high-throughput TCR-beta CDR3 sequencing by Adaptive Biotechnologies. The paper's processing steps were these. TCR sequencing data were retrieved from Adaptive's ImmunoSEQ software for 18 patients, whereas a few other patients were processed with MiXCR and VDJtools. CD4 versus CD8 sorting errors were corrected by removing sequences found in both subsets at a frequency ratio below 5:1. Because the origin of CDR3 nucleotide sequences shared between donor and recipient could not be assigned, those sequences were removed. To count as alloreactive, a clone needed at least 2-fold expansion over unstimulated cells and a minimum CFSE-low frequency of 0.002% (template counts) or 0.001% (read counts). Mappable clones were those detected in sequenced pre-transplant spleen, lymph node, or MLR CFSE-low populations of the donor or recipient. The cumulative frequency of alloreactive clones was calculated as a percentage of all sequences, weighted by copy number. The immuneACCESS repertoire file appears here via TCRdb, limited to in-frame rearrangements. These files lack a portion of the clones; in checked studies, under half of the deficit traces to unresolved V genes, and the cause of the others is not known. V and J calls and clone size are as listed in that table; D and trimming were resolved from the DNA. For this sample there are some 140,000 clones; roughly nine tenths appear just once. In total, the top ten clones hold around 0.16% of the sample.

This clonotype was obtained from a human donor who received an intestinal transplant. Specimen: unstimulated CD4+ T cells sorted from spleen or lymph node cells, collected before intestinal transplant.

The DNA reads as follows: TGCGCCAGCAGCTCCAGTTCGCGGGGGGCCGGCACAGATACGCAGTATTTT. This encodes CASSSSSRGAGTDTQYF. The rearranged chain carries TRBV5-1 and TRBJ2-3; 8 of the junction bases match TRBD2. Trimming takes 3 bases off V and 1 base off J; junction bases not matched to a gene: 10. Counted from cysteine to phenylalanine, this CDR3 has 17 amino acids. The CDR3 DNA has 51 bases and is translated from base 1. Sequences SGHRS (CDR1) and YFSETQ (CDR2) are obtained from the germline V gene. The reference TRBV5-1 and TRBJ2-3 proteins fill in what lies around the CDR3, so the full variable domain reads KAGVTQTPRYLIKTRGQQVTLSCSPISGHRSVSWYQQTPGQGLQFLFEYFSETQRNKGNFPGRFSGRQFSNSRSEMNVSTLELGDSALYLCASSSSSRGAGTDTQYFGPGTRLTVL.